These 29 T cell receptor beta chains originate from one sample sequenced in a study of blood T cell repertoires in COVID-19. Method: immunoSEQ multiplex PCR; TCRdb's copy keeps in-frame clones and lacks some. The sample has 230,000 or so clones, around 88% seen once. The sequenced sample was PBMCs or T cells enriched from blood (not recorded which). These receptor sequences come from a middle-aged woman with acute COVID-19.

The chain has TRBV19 and TRBJ1-1; TRBD1 agrees at 7 bases. This CDR3 comprises 13 residues. Germline V gene sequence: CDR1 LNHDA, CDR2 SQIVND (reference sequence). Trimming at V came to 9 bases and at J to 5 bases, leaving 9 bases not matched to a gene. CDR3 sequence reads: CASEDRLGTEAFF. CDR3 bases: TGTGCCAGCGAGGACAGGTTAGGTACTGAAGCTTTCTTT.

This clone was observed a single time. This chain links TRBV5-1 with TRBJ2-2, with D maybe TRBD1 (5 bases). This CDR3 has 17 residues. Germline V gene sequence: CDR1 SGHRS, CDR2 YFSETQ. The germline V and J ends were trimmed by 2 bases and 0 bases, with 14 bases remaining between them. CDR3 coding DNA: TGCGCCAGCAGCTTCCTGCCCGGACAAGCGAACACCGGGGAGCTGTTTTTT. Its protein is CASSFLPGQANTGELFF.

V usage is TRBV10-3 and J usage is TRBJ1-1; 7 nucleotides line up with TRBD1. CDR1 is ENHRY and CDR2 is SYGVKD in the germline V gene. Trimming cost V 5 bases and J 7 bases; bases outside gene matches: 10. The CDR3 runs to 14 residues. The CDR3: CAISLTGTASEAFF. CDR3 DNA: TGTGCCATCAGTTTGACAGGGACCGCGAGTGAAGCTTTCTTT.

The rearrangement uses TRBV10-3 and TRBJ1-1; no clear D gene. The CDR3 covers 16 residues. Trimming removed 0 bases at V and 1 base at J, with 12 bases between. Germline lookup yields CDR1 ENHRY and CDR2 SYGVKD. CDR3: CAISESIGQKNTEAFF. The CDR3 region has the DNA TGTGCCATCAGTGAGTCGATTGGGCAGAAGAACACTGAAGCTTTCTTT.

This rearrangement joins TRBV19 to TRBJ2-1; the match to TRBD2 covers 12 bases. V shed 1 base and J 12 bases; nucleotides not matched to a gene: 13. The germline gives CDR1 LNHDA, CDR2 SQIVND (reference sequence). The CDR3 totals 17 residues. In DNA form, the CDR3 reads TGTGCCAGTAGTATAGCTAGCGGGGGGGCCCCCAAACATGGGCAGTTCTTC. Translated, it gives CASSIASGGAPKHGQFF.

The chain links TRBV7-2 to TRBJ2-1; 9 nucleotides line up with TRBD2. The germline CDR1 and CDR2 sequences are SGHTA and FQGNSA. The CDR3 contains 15 residues. Trimming took 5 bases from V and 9 from J; bases not matched to a gene: 11. The CDR3 region is CASSPLAGVVGEQFF. The CDR3 DNA is TGTGCCAGCAGCCCCTTAGCGGGAGTTGTTGGTGAGCAGTTCTTC.

This chain uses TRBV5-1 with TRBJ2-3; a possible D gene is TRBD1 (6 bases). Germline lookup yields CDR1 SGHRS and CDR2 YFSETQ. Between the trimmed V and J ends, which lost 5 bases and 2 bases, there was a span of 15 bases. The CDR3 extends over 15 amino acids. CDR3 in DNA: TGCGCCAGCAGAATAGGACAGTACAACACAGATACGCAGTATTTT. Translating gives CASRIGQYNTDTQYF.

The table lists this clone with a few counts. The rearrangement joins TRBV2 to TRBJ2-1; possibly TRBD2 for D (5 bases). Germline V gene lookup returns CDR1 SNHLY and CDR2 FYNNEI. V was trimmed by 8 bases and J by 0 bases, leaving 11 bases between them. The CDR3 runs to 14 residues. CDR3 region: CASQRFSSYNEQFF. DNA for the CDR3: TGTGCCAGCCAGCGGTTTAGCTCCTACAATGAGCAGTTCTTC.

This clone has a single count. This rearrangement joins TRBV7-2 to TRBJ2-1, with 7 positions matching TRBD2. CDR1 is SGHTA, CDR2 FQGNSA, per germline. This CDR3 is built from 13 residues. Trimming removed 0 bases from V and 10 bases from J; junction bases left unmatched: 3. CDR3 sequence reads: CASSLARGGEQFF. CDR3 in DNA: TGTGCCAGCAGCTTAGCGCGCGGGGGAGAGCAGTTCTTC.

This chain joins TRBV29-1 and TRBJ1-1; weak D call: TRBD1 (5 bases). In germline, CDR1 is SQVTM, CDR2 ANQGSEA. The CDR3 length is 14 residues. Trimming shortened V by 7 bases and J by 5 bases, and 20 bases separated the two germline ends. CDR3 region: CSAAIGARKTEAFF. The CDR3 region has the DNA TGCAGCGCAGCAATAGGGGCGCGGAAAACTGAAGCTTTCTTT.

The V gene is TRBV6-2 or TRBV6-3, the J gene TRBJ2-7; D gene unclear. CDR1 is MNHEY and CDR2 is SVGEGT in the germline V gene. Trimming shortened V by 2 bases and J by 3 bases, and 5 bases separated the two germline ends. This CDR3 has 12 amino acids. CDR3 bases: TGTGCCAGCAGTTACCCCATCTACGAGCAGTACTTC. This codes for CASSYPIYEQYF.

This clone came up once. The chain couples TRBV2 to TRBJ2-7, with D perhaps TRBD1 (5 bases). The V end was cut by 2 bases, the J end by 3 bases, with 11 bases between. Germline V lookup: CDR1 SNHLY, CDR2 FYNNEI. The CDR3 extends over 14 amino acids. DNA of the CDR3: TGTGCCAGCAGTGAACAGGGAACGCTCTACGAGCAGTACTTC. It codes for CASSEQGTLYEQYF.

The chain combines TRBV7-9 with TRBJ2-1, with TRBD2 identical over 11 bases. V was clipped by 5 bases and J by 15 bases; unmatched bases: 18. The CDR3 runs to 16 residues. Germline assignment: CDR1 SEHNR and CDR2 FQNEAQ (reference sequence). The CDR3 nucleotides are TGTGCCAGCAGCCAGGAGAGGTGGCTAGCGGGAGGCCCTCCGTTCTTC. Its translation: CASSQERWLAGGPPFF.

V is TRBV30 and J is TRBJ1-6; 10 nucleotides line up with TRBD1. CDR1 is GTSNPN and CDR2 is SVGIG in the germline V gene (reference sequence). With 3 bases clipped from V and 13 bases from J, the junction kept 6 bases outside the gene matches. The CDR3 totals 13 residues. CDR3 DNA sequence: TGTGCCTGGAGCTTCGGACAGGGGGTGCCCCTCCACTTT. Translation: CAWSFGQGVPLHF.

This rearrangement joins TRBV6-5 to TRBJ2-7, with D possibly matching TRBD2 (7 bases). This CDR3 is built from 16 residues. V dropped 2 bases and J dropped 3 bases, with 17 bases sitting between them. Germline V gene data show CDR1 as MNHEY and CDR2 as SVGAGI. CDR3 in amino acids: CASSYRGSGGFYEQYV. The CDR3 region has the DNA TGTGCCAGCAGTTACCGCGGGAGTGGGGGCTTCTACGAGCAGTACGTC.

This rearrangement joins TRBV6-5 to TRBJ2-7; 8 bases are shared with TRBD1. Germline assignment: CDR1 MNHEY and CDR2 SVGAGI. After removal of 5 bases from V and 3 bases from J, the junction contained 3 bases not matched to a gene. There are 13 residues in the CDR3. CDR3 protein: CASSLQGGYEQYV. The DNA of the CDR3 is TGTGCCAGCAGTCTACAGGGGGGCTACGAGCAGTACGTC.

The chain recombines TRBV7-2 with TRBJ1-5, with no clear D. The CDR3 has 15 amino acids. The V end lost 1 base, the J end lost 0 bases, and 7 bases lay between the germline ends. Germline assignment: CDR1 SGHTA and CDR2 FQGNSA. CDR3 region: CASSLDGDSNQPQHF. As DNA, the CDR3 is TGTGCCAGCAGCTTAGACGGTGATAGCAATCAGCCCCAGCATTTT. Looking up the rest from reference TRBV7-2 and TRBJ1-5 gives the full variable domain: GAGVSQSPSNKVTEKGKDVELRCDPISGHTALYWYRQSLGQGLEFLIYFQGNSAPDKSGLPSDRFSAERTGGSVSTLTIQRTQQEDSAVYLCASSLDGDSNQPQHFGDGTRLSIL.

The chain carries TRBV19 and TRBJ1-5; TRBD1 matches at 9 bases. The CDR3 spans 17 residues. Germline values: CDR1 LNHDA, CDR2 SQIVND (reference sequence). Trimming removed 8 bases from V and 2 bases from J; junction bases left unmatched: 13. The CDR3 spells CASRYLKQGAGNQPQHF. The CDR3 DNA reads TGTGCCAGTCGGTACTTAAAACAGGGGGCCGGCAATCAGCCCCAGCATTTT.

This rearrangement joins TRBV7-9 to TRBJ2-5; D is perhaps TRBD2 (6 bases). V dropped 4 bases and J dropped 4 bases, with 25 bases sitting between them. This CDR3 spans 18 amino acids. Germline-derived CDR1 and CDR2 are SEHNR and FQNEAQ (reference sequence). CDR3 nucleotides: TGTGCCAGCAGCTGGGAGGCAGGAGTTAGCTCCGGGTTAGAGACCCAGTACTTC. As protein: CASSWEAGVSSGLETQYF.

The CDR3: CAISKTVNNEQFF. The CDR3 region has the DNA TGTGCCATCAGCAAGACAGTGAACAATGAGCAGTTCTTC. The chain joins TRBV10-3 to TRBJ2-1, with a tentative D call TRBD1 (5 bases). Trimming removed 6 bases from V and 5 bases from J, with 11 bases in between. The CDR3 sequence is 13 residues long. CDR1 is ENHRY, CDR2 SYGVKD, per germline.

The chain has TRBV6-2 or TRBV6-3 and TRBJ2-2, with TRBD2 identical over 12 bases. V gave up 6 bases and J gave up 6 bases; unmatched junction bases: 2. This CDR3 is 14 amino acids long. Germline V lookup: CDR1 MNHEY, CDR2 SVGEGT. CDR3 bases: TGTGCCAGCAGCCGACTAGCGGGGGCCGGGGAGCTGTTTTTT. Translating gives CASSRLAGAGELFF.

This clone was counted a few times. This chain joins TRBV15 and TRBJ1-2; D remains unclear. The V gene lost 3 bases and the J gene lost 5 bases, with 19 bases spanning the gap. The CDR3 is 16 amino acids. In germline, CDR1 is LNHNV, CDR2 YYDKDF (reference sequence). CDR3 DNA: TGTGCCACCAGCAGGGAACTAGCGGTAGACATGTATGGCTACACCTTC. As protein: CATSRELAVDMYGYTF. The variable domain in full, completed from reference TRBV15 and TRBJ1-2, reads DAMVIQNPRYQVTQFGKPVTLSCSQTLNHNVMYWYQQKSSQAPKLLFHYYDKDFNNEADTPDNFQSRRPNTSFCFLDIRSPGLGDTAMYLCATSRELAVDMYGYTFGSGTRLTVV.

The chain couples TRBV29-1 to TRBJ2-1; TRBD2 matches at 12 bases. The CDR3 runs 17 residues. J was trimmed by 0 bases and V by 5 bases; bases with no gene match: 8. The germline CDR1 and CDR2 sequences are SQVTM and ANQGSEA. In nucleotides, the CDR3 is TGCAGCGTTCGAGGGCTAGCGGGAGGGAGCTCCTACAATGAGCAGTTCTTC. Translated, it gives CSVRGLAGGSSYNEQFF.

There are a few counts of this clone. The genes are TRBV2 and TRBJ1-2; D not certain. Per germline, CDR1 SNHLY and CDR2 FYNNEI. CDR3 length equals 14 residues. Trimming removed 2 bases at V and 2 bases at J, with 9 bases between. CDR3 protein: CASSESGGNYGYTF. The DNA for the CDR3 is TGTGCCAGCAGTGAATCGGGAGGGAACTATGGCTACACCTTC.

The CDR3 spells CATRASGDAYGYTF. CDR3 nucleotide sequence: TGTGCCACCAGGGCGTCAGGGGATGCCTATGGCTACACCTTC. This rearrangement joins TRBV24-1 to TRBJ1-2; maybe TRBD1 (6 bases). CDR1 and CDR2 from the germline V gene are KGHDR and SFDVKD. The CDR3 runs 14 residues. V was trimmed by 7 bases and J by 4 bases, leaving 15 bases between them.

The chain is built from TRBV3-1 (or the pseudogene TRBV3-2) and TRBJ2-3, with D maybe TRBD2 (5 bases). Trimming cost V 4 bases and J 0 bases, with 11 bases left between them. Germline CDR1 is LGHDT and CDR2 is YNNKEL (reference sequence). This CDR3 region has 15 residues. The CDR3 coding sequence is TGTGCCAGCAGCCCGGACTTCTCTAGCACAGATACGCAGTATTTT. Amino acid sequence: CASSPDFSSTDTQYF.

The chain combines TRBV2 with TRBJ2-7; unclear D gene. CDR1 is SNHLY and CDR2 is FYNNEI in the germline V gene. V was cut by 8 bases and J by 9 bases, with 14 bases left in between. The CDR3 is 11 residues long. The CDR3 DNA follows: TGTGCCAGCCGCCGCGAACTCGGGCAGTACTTC. This translates into CASRRELGQYF.

This chain links TRBV19 with TRBJ2-7; 7 bases match TRBD1. Losses at the gene ends were 4 bases for V and 7 bases for J; bases not matched to a gene: 13. Germline CDR1 LNHDA, CDR2 SQIVND (reference sequence). The CDR3 sequence is 15 residues long. CDR3 DNA sequence: TGTGCCAGTAGTACCGACAGAGCATCCAGGGGGGAGCAGTACTTC. This encodes CASSTDRASRGEQYF.

The V gene is TRBV12-3 or TRBV12-4, the J gene TRBJ2-7; tentative D call: TRBD2 (6 bases). CDR3 size: 13 residues. Deletions cut 6 bases from V and 0 bases from J, with 9 bases between. CDR3 sequence (DNA): TGTGCCAGCAGGGGGGGACCCTCCTACGAGCAGTACTTC. Translation gives CASRGGPSYEQYF.